This T cell receptor (beta chain) was profiled in a study of cytomegalovirus exposure and HLA in healthy donors. This CDR3 is 15 amino acids long. CDR1 is SGHRS and CDR2 is YFSETQ in the germline V gene. With 1 base clipped from V and 5 bases from J, the junction kept 5 bases outside the gene matches. The PCR used 60 Vbeta and 13 Jbeta primers. As originally analysed: The authors later counted 70 million to 85 million unique TCR beta chains, 9 million to 14 million of them shared. Some clones are missing from TCRdb's copy, which holds only in-frame ones; the method was immunoSEQ multiplex PCR. Clonal size and the V and J genes are those of that table, whereas D and trimming came from the DNA. This sample has some 150,000 clones; around 85% occur once, and the top ten carry 4.3%.

Sequencing input: PBMCs. The receptor was isolated from a man between 35 and 55 years old in good health and CMV-seronegative. The V and J genes are TRBV5-1 and TRBJ1-5, with 8 bases that match TRBD1. In DNA, the CDR3 is TGCGCCAGCAGCTTGTGGACAGGGAGCGATCAGCCCCAGCATTTT. It codes for CASSLWTGSDQPQHF.